The T cell receptor beta chain under discussion was sequenced for a study of T cells in Graves' hyperthyroidism and ophthalmopathy. Study results and caveats: Before onset, by a median of approximately 5.9 months, the model predicted ophthalmopathy.

This clonotype came up a few times. Its antigen remains unidentified. PBMCs came from around 9.7 ml fresh peripheral blood. TCR beta CDR3 regions were amplified from RNA. Researchers ran a first-round RT-PCR on the TCR CDR3 using the HTBI primer set. MiXCR was run by TCRdb on the multiplex PCR reads, yielding one entry per CDR3 protein. The sample has approximately 410,000 distinct CDR3 sequences, about 14% seen once. Germline V gene sequence: CDR1 SEHNR, CDR2 FQNEAQ (reference sequence). The CDR3 contains 14 residues. V lost 6 bases, J lost 9 bases, and 15 bases lay in between. Sequencing was performed on blood. The J gene is TRBJ1-6, the V gene TRBV7-9; possible D gene TRBD1, 6 bases. The TCR comes from a man aged 18 to 30 with Graves' ophthalmopathy. The CDR3 bases are TGTGCCAGCAGGAAGACAGGAGCAGGTTCACCCCTCCACTTT. Protein product: CASRKTGAGSPLHF.